This T cell receptor (beta chain) was profiled in a study of cytomegalovirus exposure and HLA in healthy donors. Use of 60 Vbeta and 13 Jbeta primers characterized the PCR. Clones were sequenced by immunoSEQ multiplex PCR, and TCRdb holds only the in-frame ones, with some missing. The sample has 80,000 to 95,000 clones; 65% to 80% are singletons. CDR3 length: 14 amino acids. The junction had 5 bases not matched to a gene; V was cut back by 8 bases and J by 4 bases. Germline V lookup: CDR1 LNHNV, CDR2 YYDKDF (reference sequence). This chain uses TRBV15 with TRBJ2-5, with TRBD1 identical over 12 bases. This TCR came from a woman aged 18-35 years in good health and CMV-seropositive. Sample: PBMCs. CDR3 nucleotide sequence: TGTGCCACCCGGGACAGGGGGCGAGGAGAGACCCAGTACTTC. Residues: CATRDRGRGETQYF.